The 10 T cell receptor beta chains in this list originate from one sample, sequenced in a study of blood T cell repertoires in COVID-19 (dated by TCRdb to 2020 to 2022). Library construction relied on the immunoSEQ multiplex PCR assay. The table was pulled from immuneACCESS by TCRdb, which kept in-frame rearrangements only. Such tables lose some clones; where checked, under half of the loss comes from unresolved V genes, and the rest has no known cause. The sample table lists more than 200,000 clones, around four fifths of them with a count of one. Of the sample, roughly a tenth falls within the top ten clones. Sequenced material: peripheral blood. The receptor source for this set is a woman aged 80 or over with COVID-19, enrolled during active disease.

This chain uses TRBV28 with TRBJ1-5, with a possible D match to TRBD1 (6 bases). CDR1 is MDHEN and CDR2 is SYDVKM in the germline V gene. The V gene lost 11 bases and the J gene lost 0 bases, with 14 bases spanning the gap. The CDR3 covers 14 residues. The CDR3 DNA reads TGTGCCGCCCGGGACACTCTTAGCAATCAGCCCCAGCATTTT. This translates into CAARDTLSNQPQHF.

The rearrangement joins TRBV19 to TRBJ1-3; D not resolved. The V end was cut by 11 bases, the J end by 3 bases, with 14 bases between. CDR1 and CDR2 from the germline V gene are LNHDA and SQIVND (reference sequence). The CDR3 loop spans 13 amino acids. Written as DNA, the CDR3 is TGTGCCTCCTCGCGGGCGGTTGGAAACACCATATATTTT. As protein: CASSRAVGNTIYF.

The V and J genes are TRBV4-1 and TRBJ1-2; D perhaps matches TRBD1 (5 bases). V lost 4 bases and J lost 0, with 21 bases in between. Germline CDR1 and CDR2: MGHRA and YSYEKL. The CDR3 spans 18 residues. The CDR3 region has the DNA TGCGCCAGCAGCCCGCAAGTAGTAGGGTCGGGGGCTAACTATGGCTACACCTTC. Its protein is CASSPQVVGSGANYGYTF.

This clone was seen just once. This chain uses TRBV5-1 with TRBJ2-7; TRBD1 matches 10 bases. Trimming removed 0 bases from V and 9 bases from J; junction bases left unmatched: 6. The CDR3 contains 14 residues. Germline assignment: CDR1 SGHRS and CDR2 YFSETQ. CDR3 nucleotide sequence: TGCGCCAGCAGCTTGGACGGGACAGGGGCCAGGCAGTACTTC. This codes for CASSLDGTGARQYF.

The V call is TRBV7-9, the J call TRBJ2-1, with D perhaps TRBD2 (7 bases). Germline V lookup: CDR1 SEHNR, CDR2 FQNEAQ (reference sequence). The V end lost 4 bases, the J end lost 7 bases, and 14 bases lay between the germline ends. This CDR3 is built from 14 residues. The CDR3 spells CASSWEGVGNEQFF. DNA of the CDR3: TGTGCCAGCAGCTGGGAGGGGGTTGGGAATGAGCAGTTCTTC.

Concerning this clone: Additional DNA sequences in this sample encode the identical CDR3. V is TRBV19 and J is TRBJ1-1; TRBD1 matches 9 bases. There are 14 residues in the CDR3. CDR1 and CDR2 from the germline V gene are LNHDA and SQIVND (reference sequence). Unmatched junction bases numbered 4, after V lost 6 bases and J lost 2 bases. The CDR3 protein is CASRDRGGNTEAFF. In DNA, the CDR3 is TGTGCCAGTAGGGACAGGGGAGGAAACACTGAAGCTTTCTTT. The variable domain in full, completed from reference TRBV19 and TRBJ1-1, reads DGGITQSPKYLFRKEGQNVTLSCEQNLNHDAMYWYRQDPGQGLRLIYYSQIVNDFQKGDIAEGYSVSREKKESFPLTVTSAQKNPTAFYLCASRDRGGNTEAFFGQGTRLTVV.

This clone was observed a single time. This rearrangement joins TRBV2 to TRBJ2-2; 8 bases match TRBD1. Germline loops: CDR1 SNHLY, CDR2 FYNNEI. This CDR3 has 14 residues. V gave up 7 bases and J gave up 5 bases; unmatched junction bases: 6. The CDR3 spells CASKDRALTGELFF. The CDR3 region has the DNA TGTGCCAGCAAGGACAGGGCTCTAACCGGGGAGCTGTTTTTT.

The chain employs TRBV7-2 and TRBJ1-6; the D is unclear. V lost 4 bases to trimming and J lost 7 bases, with 11 bases between them. This CDR3 is built from 14 residues. CDR1 SGHTA and CDR2 FQGNSA come from the germline V gene. CDR3 sequence: CASSSGGLNSPLHF. CDR3 DNA: TGTGCCAGCAGCTCCGGAGGACTAAATTCACCCCTCCACTTT.

The V call is TRBV19, the J call TRBJ2-1, with 9 bases that match TRBD2. After removal of 3 bases from V and 7 bases from J, the junction contained 10 bases not matched to a gene. CDR1 and CDR2 (germline): LNHDA, SQIVND (reference sequence). CDR3 length: 16 amino acids. CDR3 bases: TGTGCCAGTAGTATGGGCGGCGGGGGGGCTTGGAATGAGCAGTTCTTC. It is translated as CASSMGGGGAWNEQFF.

The chain joins TRBV6-5 to TRBJ2-3; 10 bases are shared with TRBD2. The CDR3 covers 14 residues. V was clipped by 6 bases and J by 6 bases; unmatched bases: 6. Per germline, CDR1 MNHEY and CDR2 SVGAGI. DNA for the CDR3: TGTGCCAGCAGCGAGCGGGGGGGCTGGGATACGCAGTATTTT. Amino acids: CASSERGGWDTQYF.